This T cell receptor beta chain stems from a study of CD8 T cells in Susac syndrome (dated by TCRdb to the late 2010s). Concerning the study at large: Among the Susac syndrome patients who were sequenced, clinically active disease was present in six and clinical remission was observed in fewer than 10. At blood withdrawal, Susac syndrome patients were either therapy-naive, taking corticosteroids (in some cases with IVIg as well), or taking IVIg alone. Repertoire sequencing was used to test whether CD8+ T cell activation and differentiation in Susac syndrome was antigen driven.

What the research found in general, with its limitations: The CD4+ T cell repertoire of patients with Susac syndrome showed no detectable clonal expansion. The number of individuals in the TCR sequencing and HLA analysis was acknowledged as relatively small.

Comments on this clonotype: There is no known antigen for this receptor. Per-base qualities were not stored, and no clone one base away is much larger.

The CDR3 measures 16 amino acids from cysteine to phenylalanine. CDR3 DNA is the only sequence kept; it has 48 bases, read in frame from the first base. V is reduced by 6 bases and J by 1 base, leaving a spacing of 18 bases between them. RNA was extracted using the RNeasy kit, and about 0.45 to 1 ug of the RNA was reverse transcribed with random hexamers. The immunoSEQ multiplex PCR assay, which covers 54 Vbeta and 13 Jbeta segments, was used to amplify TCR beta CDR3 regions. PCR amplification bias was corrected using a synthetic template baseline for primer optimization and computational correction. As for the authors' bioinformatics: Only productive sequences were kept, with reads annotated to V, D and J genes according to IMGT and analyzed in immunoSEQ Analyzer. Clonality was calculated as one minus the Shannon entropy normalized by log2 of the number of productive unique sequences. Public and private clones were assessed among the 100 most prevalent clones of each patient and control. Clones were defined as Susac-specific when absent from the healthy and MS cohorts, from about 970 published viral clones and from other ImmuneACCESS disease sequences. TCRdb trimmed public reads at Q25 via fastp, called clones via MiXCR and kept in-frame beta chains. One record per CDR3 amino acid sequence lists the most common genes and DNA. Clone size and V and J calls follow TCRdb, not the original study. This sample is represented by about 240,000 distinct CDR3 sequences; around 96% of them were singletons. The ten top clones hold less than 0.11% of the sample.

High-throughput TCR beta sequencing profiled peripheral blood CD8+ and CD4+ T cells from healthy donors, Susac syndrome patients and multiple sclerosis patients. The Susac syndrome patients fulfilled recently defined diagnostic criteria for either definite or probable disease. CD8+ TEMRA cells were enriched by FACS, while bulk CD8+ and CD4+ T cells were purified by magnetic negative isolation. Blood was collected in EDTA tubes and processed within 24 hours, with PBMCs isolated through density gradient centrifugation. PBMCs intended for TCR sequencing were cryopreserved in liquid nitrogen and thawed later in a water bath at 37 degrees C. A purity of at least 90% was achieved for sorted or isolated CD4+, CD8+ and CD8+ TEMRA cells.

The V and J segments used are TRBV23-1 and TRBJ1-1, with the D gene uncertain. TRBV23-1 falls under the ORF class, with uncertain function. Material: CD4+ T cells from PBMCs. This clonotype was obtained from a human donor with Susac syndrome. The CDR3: CASRFCEMKWNTEAFF. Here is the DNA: TGCGCCAGCAGATTTTGTGAGATGAAATGGAACACTGAAGCTTTCTTT.